The next 3 T cell receptor beta chains were all read from a single sample in a study of vaccination and CD4 T cells after COVID-19. Oncomine TCR Beta short-read sequencing was applied to DNA from cultured CD4+ T cells. TCRdb itself ran the PCR reads through MiXCR, one entry per CDR3 protein. The profile shows tens of thousands of distinct CDR3 sequences, roughly 31% of them singletons. Documented time point: late sampling 161 to 241 days after vaccination in three convalescent patients. Treatment described: approximately nine-day PBMC culture with coronavirus spike peptide pools or control peptides (ViraFEST assay). Their specific antigens are unknown. The sequencing here drew on CD4+ T cells from blood, cultured in vitro, taken about 7 months after SARS-CoV-2 vaccination. The receptors were gathered from a human donor who had recovered from COVID-19.

This clonotype appeared a single time. In DNA, the CDR3 is TGTGCCAGCAGCTTAGGGGGTACTAGGGAGTGGTCCGGGGAGCTGTTTTTT. Its translation is CASSLGGTREWSGELFF. The chain employs TRBV7-2 and TRBJ2-2; a possible D gene is TRBD2 (5 bases). V was pared by 1 base and J by 6 bases, with 18 bases between. This CDR3 is 17 amino acids long. Germline V CDR1 and CDR2: SGHTA, FQGNSA.

Only a few counts were recorded for this clonotype. The gene calls are TRBV6-1 and TRBJ2-7; 14 bases are shared with TRBD2. The CDR3 has 18 residues. CDR1 and CDR2 (germline): MNHNS, SASEGT. The ends lost 6 bases at V and 2 bases at J; junction bases unmatched: 12. DNA for the CDR3: TGTGCCAGCAGAAATGGGGGACTAGCGGGAGAGAGGCCCTACGAGCAGTACTTC. Translation: CASRNGGLAGERPYEQYF.

The chain employs TRBV7-9 and TRBJ2-7, with a weak D call TRBD2 (5 bases). The CDR3 has 14 residues. The V and J ends lost 5 bases and 0 bases respectively, with 11 bases between them. Per the germline V gene, CDR1 is SEHNR and CDR2 is FQNEAQ (reference sequence). DNA of the CDR3: TGTGCCAGCAGCCAGGCGGGCGGCTCCTACGAGCAGTACTTC. Translated: CASSQAGGSYEQYF.